This TCR beta chain is from a study of blood T cell repertoires in COVID-19. TCRdb keeps only in-frame clones here, not all; method: immunoSEQ multiplex PCR. The data contain some 280,000 clones, around 86% of them singletons. The CDR3 has 15 residues. V shed 2 bases and J shed 4 bases, with 15 bases lying between them. Per germline, CDR1 MNHEY and CDR2 SMNVEV (reference sequence). The receptor comes from a woman between 35 and 50 years old who had recovered from COVID-19. The chain employs TRBV27 and TRBJ2-7; perhaps TRBD2 as D (6 bases). The sample was peripheral blood. The CDR3 coding sequence is TGTGCCAGCAGTTTAAGGCTAGCGTTACCGTACGAGCAGTACTTC. As protein: CASSLRLALPYEQYF.